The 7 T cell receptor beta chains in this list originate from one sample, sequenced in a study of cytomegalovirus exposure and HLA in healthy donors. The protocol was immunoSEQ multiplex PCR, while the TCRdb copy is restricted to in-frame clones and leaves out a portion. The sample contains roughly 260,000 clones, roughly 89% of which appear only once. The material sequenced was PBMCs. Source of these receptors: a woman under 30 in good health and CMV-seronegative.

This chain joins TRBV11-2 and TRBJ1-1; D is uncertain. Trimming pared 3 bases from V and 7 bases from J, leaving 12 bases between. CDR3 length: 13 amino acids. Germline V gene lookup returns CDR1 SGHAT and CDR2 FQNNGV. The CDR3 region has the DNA TGTGCCAGCAGCTTGACACCGGGATATGAAGCTTTCTTT. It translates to CASSLTPGYEAFF.

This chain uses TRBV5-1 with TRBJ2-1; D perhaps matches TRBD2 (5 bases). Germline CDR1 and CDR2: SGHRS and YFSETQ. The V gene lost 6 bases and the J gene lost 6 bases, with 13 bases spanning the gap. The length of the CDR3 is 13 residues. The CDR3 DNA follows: TGCGCCAGCACCTACAACGAGGGCAATGAGCAGTTCTTC. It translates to CASTYNEGNEQFF. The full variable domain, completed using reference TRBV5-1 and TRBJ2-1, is KAGVTQTPRYLIKTRGQQVTLSCSPISGHRSVSWYQQTPGQGLQFLFEYFSETQRNKGNFPGRFSGRQFSNSRSEMNVSTLELGDSALYLCASTYNEGNEQFFGPGTRLTVL.

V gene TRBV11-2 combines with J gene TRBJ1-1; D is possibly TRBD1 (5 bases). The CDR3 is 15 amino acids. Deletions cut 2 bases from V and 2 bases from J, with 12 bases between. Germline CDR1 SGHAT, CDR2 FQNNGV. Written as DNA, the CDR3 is TGTGCCAGCAGCTTAACGGGGGTAGTTAACACTGAAGCTTTCTTT. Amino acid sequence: CASSLTGVVNTEAFF.

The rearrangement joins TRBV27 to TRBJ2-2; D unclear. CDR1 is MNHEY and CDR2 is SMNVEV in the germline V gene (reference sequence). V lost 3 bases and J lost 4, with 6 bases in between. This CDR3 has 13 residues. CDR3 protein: CASSFSGTGELFF. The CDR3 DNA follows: TGTGCCAGCAGTTTTTCGGGCACCGGGGAGCTGTTTTTT.

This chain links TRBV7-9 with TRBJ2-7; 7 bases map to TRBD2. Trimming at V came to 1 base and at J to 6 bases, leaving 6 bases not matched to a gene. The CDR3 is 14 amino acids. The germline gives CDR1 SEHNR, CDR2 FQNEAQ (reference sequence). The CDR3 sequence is CASSLGVGRGEQYF. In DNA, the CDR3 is TGTGCCAGCAGCTTAGGGGTAGGGAGGGGCGAGCAGTACTTC.

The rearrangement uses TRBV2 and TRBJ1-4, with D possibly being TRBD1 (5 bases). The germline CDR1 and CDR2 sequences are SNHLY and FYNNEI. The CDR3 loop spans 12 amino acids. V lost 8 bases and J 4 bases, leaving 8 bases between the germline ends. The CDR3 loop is CASWRGNEKLFF. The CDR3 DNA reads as TGTGCCAGCTGGAGGGGTAATGAAAAACTGTTTTTT.

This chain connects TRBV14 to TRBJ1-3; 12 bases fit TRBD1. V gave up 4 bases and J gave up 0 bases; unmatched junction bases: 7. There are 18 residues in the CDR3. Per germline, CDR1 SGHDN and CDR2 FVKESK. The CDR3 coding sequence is TGTGCCAGCAGCCTCGGGACAGGGGGCGTCAGCTCTGGAAACACCATATATTTT. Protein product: CASSLGTGGVSSGNTIYF.